This passage covers 25 T cell receptor beta chains from one sample sequenced in a study of technical replicates of blood from a few donors. Using immunoSEQ multiplex PCR, the repertoire was profiled, and TCRdb retains in-frame clones only, with some absent. The data hold about 81,000 clones, with about 81% observed a single time. The sequenced sample consisted of PBMCs. The receptor source for this set is a human donor in good health. Some clones in this sample may be carry-over from other donors' samples.

V gene TRBV10-2 combines with J gene TRBJ1-5; D gene uncertain. V lost 0 bases and J lost 3, with 6 bases in between. The V gene's germline CDR1 is WSHSY and CDR2 SAAADI. This CDR3 is 14 amino acids long. CDR3 in amino acids: CASSESTTNQPQHF. For the CDR3, the DNA is TGCGCCAGCAGTGAGTCGACTACCAATCAGCCCCAGCATTTT.

V and J are TRBV5-5 and TRBJ1-4; 7 bases are a match to TRBD1. Losses at the gene ends were 2 bases for V and 8 bases for J; bases not matched to a gene: 12. The CDR3 covers 16 residues. From germline, CDR1 is SGHKS and CDR2 YYEKEE (reference sequence). In DNA form, the CDR3 reads TGTGCCAGCAGCTTAGAGGGGGCAGGGGTATGGGAAAAACTGTTTTTT. Amino acids: CASSLEGAGVWEKLFF.

This clone was detected a few times. The chain links TRBV5-1 to TRBJ2-7; 7 bases agree with TRBD1. CDR3 length: 13 residues. Germline V lookup: CDR1 SGHRS, CDR2 YFSETQ. V gave up 4 bases and J gave up 7 bases; unmatched junction bases: 8. The CDR3, as DNA: TGCGCCAGCAGCCGAGACAGGGAGTATGAGCAGTACTTC. It translates to CASSRDREYEQYF.

V and J are TRBV30 and TRBJ1-4; no reliable D call. This CDR3 is built from 11 residues. Deletions cut 5 bases from V and 8 bases from J, with 9 bases between. The V gene's germline CDR1 is GTSNPN and CDR2 SVGIG (reference sequence). CDR3 residues: CAWGLGEKLFF. The CDR3 region has the DNA TGTGCCTGGGGGTTGGGCGAAAAACTGTTTTTT.

Only one count was recorded for this clone. J is TRBJ2-1 and V is TRBV2; 8 bases are shared with TRBD1. From germline, CDR1 is SNHLY and CDR2 FYNNEI. The trim removed 3 bases at V and 9 bases at J, leaving 4 bases unmatched. The CDR3 consists of 13 residues. CDR3 in amino acids: CASSEQGASEQFF. DNA for the CDR3: TGTGCCAGCAGTGAGCAGGGGGCCAGTGAGCAGTTCTTC.

This clone has only a few counts. The V gene is TRBV19, the J gene TRBJ1-1; 9 nucleotides line up with TRBD1. The CDR3 length is 16 residues. V trimming: 4 bases; J trimming: 0 bases; junction bases outside the gene matches: 6. Germline CDR1 reads LNHDA; CDR2 reads SQIVND (reference sequence). CDR3 amino acids: CASSSGQGLMNTEAFF. CDR3 in DNA: TGTGCCAGTAGTAGCGGACAGGGGCTCATGAACACTGAAGCTTTCTTT.

The chain employs TRBV2 and TRBJ2-2; 8 bases agree with TRBD1. The CDR3 runs 15 residues. The germline gives CDR1 SNHLY, CDR2 FYNNEI. V dropped 6 bases and J dropped 2; count of bases not matched to a gene: 5. CDR3 protein: CASRETGANTGELFF. The CDR3 bases are TGTGCCAGCAGGGAGACAGGGGCCAACACCGGGGAGCTGTTTTTT. The whole variable domain, filled in from reference TRBV2 and TRBJ2-2, reads EPEVTQTPSHQVTQMGQEVILRCVPISNHLYFYWYRQILGQKVEFLVSFYNNEISEKSEIFDDQFSVERPDGSNFTLKIRSTKLEDSAMYFCASRETGANTGELFFGEGSRLTVL.

The chain carries TRBV30 and TRBJ2-7; no firm D call. Trimming removed 0 bases from V and 4 bases from J, with 7 bases in between. This CDR3 comprises 12 residues. CDR1 and CDR2 (germline): GTSNPN, SVGIG (reference sequence). CDR3 bases: TGTGCCTGGAGTGTTTCCCAATACGAGCAGTACTTC. Translation: CAWSVSQYEQYF.

This sequence joins TRBV5-1 and TRBJ2-1; 8 bases line up with TRBD1. The V and J ends lost 2 bases and 1 base, in that order; junction bases with no gene match: 2. This CDR3 has 15 amino acids. Per germline, CDR1 SGHRS and CDR2 YFSETQ. CDR3 coding DNA: TGCGCCAGCAGCTTCTACAGGGGGTCCTACAATGAGCAGTTCTTC. Amino acid sequence: CASSFYRGSYNEQFF.

V usage is TRBV30 and J usage is TRBJ2-3; D unresolved. There are 14 residues in the CDR3. Trimming shortened V by 3 bases and J by 2 bases, and 12 bases separated the two germline ends. The germline gives CDR1 GTSNPN, CDR2 SVGIG (reference sequence). The CDR3 DNA sequence: TGTGCCTGGAGGGAGCAGTCAGTCACAGATACGCAGTATTTT. Encoded protein: CAWREQSVTDTQYF.

The rearrangement uses TRBV18 and TRBJ2-3; 13 nucleotides line up with TRBD2. The CDR3 sequence is 15 residues long. V shed 6 bases, J shed 7 bases, and the junction held 7 bases outside the gene matches. Germline V CDR1 and CDR2: KGHSH, LQKENI. This chain's CDR3 is CASSLTSGGTNTQYF. DNA for the CDR3: TGTGCCAGCTCCCTGACTAGCGGGGGGACTAATACGCAGTATTTT.

The chain carries TRBV6-5 and TRBJ1-1; D is unresolved. Germline lookup yields CDR1 MNHEY and CDR2 SVGAGI. With 6 bases removed from V and 1 base from J, the gap between germline ends came to 15 bases. This CDR3 spans 15 amino acids. The CDR3 here is CASREGSGGNTEAFF. The DNA for the CDR3 is TGTGCCAGCAGGGAGGGCAGTGGAGGGAACACTGAAGCTTTCTTT.

The CDR3 nucleotides read TGCAGCGTTGAGGGACAGGCAACCTATGAAGCTTTCTTT. Translated: CSVEGQATYEAFF. This chain links TRBV29-1 with TRBJ1-1; TRBD1 matches at 8 bases. V lost 3 bases to trimming and J lost 7 bases; unmatched junction nucleotides: 7. This CDR3 is 13 amino acids long. The germline CDR1 and CDR2 sequences are SQVTM and ANQGSEA.

J is TRBJ2-2 and V is TRBV18, with 8 bases that match TRBD2. V shed 3 bases, J shed 7 bases, and the junction held 13 bases outside the gene matches. CDR1 is KGHSH and CDR2 is LQKENI in the germline V gene. The CDR3 consists of 17 residues. The CDR3 nucleotides read TGTGCCAGCTCACCCGGCCGACTAGCGACGTCGTTCGGGGAGCTGTTTTTT. Protein product: CASSPGRLATSFGELFF.

The chain combines TRBV11-2 with TRBJ1-1; TRBD1 aligns across 8 bases. Germline V gives CDR1 SGHAT, CDR2 FQNNGV. The CDR3 has 14 residues. Unmatched junction bases numbered 7, after V lost 5 bases and J lost 5 bases. This CDR3 is CASSNDRGGTEAFF. For the CDR3, the DNA is TGTGCCAGCAGCAACGACAGGGGAGGAACTGAAGCTTTCTTT.

A single count supports this clone. The chain links TRBV6-5 to TRBJ1-2; tentative D call: TRBD1 (5 bases). The CDR3 extends over 13 amino acids. V lost 0 bases and J 8 bases, leaving 10 bases between the germline ends. Germline-derived CDR1 and CDR2 are MNHEY and SVGAGI. Here the CDR3 reads CASSYSGGRGYTF. The DNA for the CDR3 is TGTGCCAGCAGTTACTCGGGGGGACGAGGCTACACCTTC.

At least ten counts were recorded for this clone. This chain uses TRBV30 with TRBJ1-6; 7 nucleotides line up with TRBD1. V was pared by 4 bases and J by 5 bases, with 5 bases of the junction left unmatched. Germline V gene sequence: CDR1 GTSNPN, CDR2 SVGIG (reference sequence). The CDR3 sequence is 14 residues long. The CDR3 region is CAWTPTGNNSPLHF. CDR3 DNA sequence: TGTGCCTGGACACCGACAGGGAATAATTCACCCCTCCACTTT.

The V call is TRBV11-2, the J call TRBJ2-1; 8 nucleotides agree with TRBD1. From germline, CDR1 is SGHAT and CDR2 FQNNGV. V lost 3 bases, J lost 7 bases, and 5 bases stayed unmatched. This CDR3 has 14 residues. CDR3 loop: CASSFVTGVNEQFF. The CDR3 region has the DNA TGTGCCAGCAGCTTCGTGACAGGGGTGAATGAGCAGTTCTTC.

This clone has just one count. The CDR3 spells CASSSKQGASTEAFF. DNA of the CDR3: TGTGCCAGCAGCTCAAAACAGGGGGCGAGTACTGAAGCTTTCTTT. The V call is TRBV5-6, the J call TRBJ1-1, with TRBD1 matching 9 bases. This CDR3 is 15 amino acids long. CDR1 SGHDT and CDR2 YYEEEE come from the germline V gene. With 3 bases clipped from V and 5 bases from J, the junction kept 8 bases outside the gene matches.

DNA for the CDR3: TGTGCCAGCAGTTACAGGGATGGTGGGGAGACCCAGTACTTC. It yields the protein CASSYRDGGETQYF. The chain couples TRBV27 to TRBJ2-5, with D perhaps matching TRBD1 (6 bases). From germline, CDR1 is MNHEY and CDR2 SMNVEV (reference sequence). This CDR3 is built from 14 residues. V shed 4 bases and J shed 5 bases, with 14 bases lying between them.

The rearrangement links TRBV11-2 to TRBJ2-5; D may be TRBD2 (6 bases). The CDR3 loop spans 14 amino acids. The V end was cut by 6 bases, the J end by 3 bases, with 14 bases between. Germline CDR1 is SGHAT and CDR2 is FQNNGV. This CDR3 reads CASSSGLWKETQYF. The CDR3 DNA sequence: TGTGCCAGCAGTTCGGGACTCTGGAAAGAGACCCAGTACTTC.

V and J are TRBV7-9 and TRBJ2-3; 13 nucleotides line up with TRBD2. The CDR3 length is 17 residues. Losses at the gene ends were 7 bases for V and 11 bases for J; bases not matched to a gene: 18. The germline V gene has CDR1 SEHNR and CDR2 FQNEAQ (reference sequence). The CDR3 sequence is CASINVLAGGPRVMQYF. CDR3 in DNA: TGTGCCAGCATAAACGTACTAGCGGGGGGGCCAAGGGTCATGCAGTATTTT. Drawing the rest from reference TRBV7-9 and TRBJ2-3, the complete variable domain is DTGVSQNPRHKITKRGQNVTFRCDPISEHNRLYWYRQTLGQGPEFLTYFQNEAQLEKSRLLSDRFSAERPKGSFSTLEIQRTEQGDSAMYLCASINVLAGGPRVMQYFGPGTRLTVL.

J is TRBJ2-5 and V is TRBV5-1; TRBD2 matches 8 bases. In germline, CDR1 is SGHRS, CDR2 YFSETQ. This CDR3 is 13 amino acids long. V shed 9 bases, J shed 2 bases, and the junction held 6 bases outside the gene matches. The CDR3 sequence is CATSAGGQETQYF. The DNA for the CDR3 is TGCGCCACCTCTGCGGGGGGACAAGAGACCCAGTACTTC.

The chain employs TRBV9 and TRBJ2-5; 12 nucleotides agree with TRBD2. Gene TRBJ2-7 matches the end of the DNA better, so the J call may be wrong. This CDR3 comprises 15 residues. Germline lookup yields CDR1 SGDLS and CDR2 YYNGEE. This CDR3 is CASSVSGTSGYEQYF. Written as DNA, the CDR3 is TGTGCCAGCAGCGTCTCTGGGACTAGCGGGTACGAGCAGTACTTC.

This clone has only a few counts. The chain is built from TRBV19 and TRBJ2-7, with TRBD1 matching over 9 bases. The CDR3 length is 14 residues. Germline V gives CDR1 LNHDA, CDR2 SQIVND (reference sequence). V lost 4 bases to trimming and J lost 5 bases; unmatched junction nucleotides: 6. The CDR3 bases are TGTGCCAGTAGTACCGCTTGGGACAGGGACGAGCAGTACTTC. It translates to CASSTAWDRDEQYF.